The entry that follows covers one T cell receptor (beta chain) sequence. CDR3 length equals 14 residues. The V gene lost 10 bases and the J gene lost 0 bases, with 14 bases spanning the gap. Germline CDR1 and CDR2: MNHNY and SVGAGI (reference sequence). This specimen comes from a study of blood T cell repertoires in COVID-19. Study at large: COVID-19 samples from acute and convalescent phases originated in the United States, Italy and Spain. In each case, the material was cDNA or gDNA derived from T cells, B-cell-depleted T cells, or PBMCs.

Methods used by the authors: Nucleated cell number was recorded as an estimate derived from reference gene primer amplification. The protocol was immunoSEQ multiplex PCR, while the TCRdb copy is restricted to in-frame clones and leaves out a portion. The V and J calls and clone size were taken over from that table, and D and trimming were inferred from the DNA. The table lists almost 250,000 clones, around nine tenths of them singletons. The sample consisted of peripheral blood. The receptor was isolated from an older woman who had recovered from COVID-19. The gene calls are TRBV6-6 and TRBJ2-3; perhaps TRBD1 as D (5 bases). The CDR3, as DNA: TGTGCCACGATGCCGACAGCTAGCACAGATACGCAGTATTTT. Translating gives CATMPTASTDTQYF.